These T cell receptor beta chains were read from a single sample in a study of beta chain features in type 1 diabetes. Assay: immunoSEQ multiplex PCR; the TCRdb copy retains only in-frame clones and omits some. The sample lists under 300,000 clones, 8% occurring once. Source material: central memory CD4+ T cells from blood. The receptors here all came from a woman between 18 and 30 years old in good health. Both conserved end residues are part of each CDR3. The D gene is left open where the match is weak. Not all rows give a size; the values are once, few, many and, for expanded clones, a class.

TRBV29-1,few,TRBJ1-1,.,TGCAGCGTTGAGTGGACTGAAGCTTTCTTT,CSVEWTEAFF
TRBV6-1,few,TRBJ1-2,TRBD1,TGTGCCAGCAGCGAAACGGGACAGCTAGGCTACACCTTC,CASSETGQLGYTF
TRBV6-5,.,TRBJ2-7,.,TGTGCCAGCAGTTATTATGGACAGACCTACGAGCAGTACTTC,CASSYYGQTYEQYF
TRBV7-3,few,TRBJ1-6,.,TGTGCCAGCCACCGAGTGAAAGAGGGCACGACCCTCCACTTT,CASHRVKEGTTLHF
TRBV25-1,many,TRBJ2-5,.,TGTGCCAGCAGCGTGGGTCGGACCCAGTACTTC,CASSVGRTQYF
TRBV29-1,few,TRBJ1-2,TRBD1,TGCAGCGTTGAAGATCAGGGACAGGGCTATGGCTACACCTTC,CSVEDQGQGYGYTF
TRBV30,few,TRBJ2-5,.,TGTGCCTGGAGTGTAGTTGGCCCCACGCGGGGAAAAGAGACCCAGTACTTC,CAWSVVGPTRGKETQYF
TRBV27,many,TRBJ1-4,.,TGTGCCAGCAGTGGGACGTGGGGTAAAAAACTGTTTTTT,CASSGTWGKKLFF
TRBV5-4,few,TRBJ1-2,.,TGTGCCAGCAGCCTCGACAGTCGTGGTGGCTACACCTTC,CASSLDSRGGYTF
TRBV28,.,TRBJ2-5,.,TGTGCCAGCAGTTTTTACAGTGGGGCTCCAGAGACCCAGTACTTC,CASSFYSGAPETQYF
TRBV5-6,.,TRBJ2-5,.,TGTGCCAGCAACCCCGGAGGGGGTAAGACCCAGTACTTC,CASNPGGGKTQYF
TRBV7-9,few,TRBJ1-6,.,TGTGCCAGCAGCCTTACGTCCGGGTCGCGGAATTCACCCCTCCACTTT,CASSLTSGSRNSPLHF
TRBV7-9,few,TRBJ2-5,.,TGTGCCAGCAGCTTGGGGGGGCAGGTAGAAGAGACCCAGTACTTC,CASSLGGQVEETQYF
TRBV7-3,.,TRBJ2-2,.,TGTGCCAGCAGCTTCGAGGGCACCGGGGAGCTGTTTTTT,CASSFEGTGELFF
TRBV6-5,few,TRBJ2-3,.,TGTGCCAGCAGCCAACACCACACAGATACGCAGTATTTT,CASSQHHTDTQYF
TRBV5-1,.,TRBJ2-1,.,TGCGCCAGCAGCTTGGGGACGCTAGCGAGTTCCTACAATGAGCAGTTCTTC,CASSLGTLASSYNEQFF
TRBV11-3,.,TRBJ2-1,.,TGTGCCAGCAGCTTAGGACTCAATTCCTACAATGAGCAGTTCTTC,CASSLGLNSYNEQFF